The clone carrying this T cell receptor (beta chain) was observed a handful of times. The target antigen is unknown. TCRdb reanalysed the 5' RACE reads using MiXCR and keeps one entry per CDR3 protein. The table records just over 450,000 distinct CDR3 sequences, 13% to 15% of them present only once. The entry originates in a study of identical twins. V trimming: 3 bases; J trimming: 3 bases; junction bases outside the gene matches: 3. The CDR3 is made up of 15 amino acids. CDR1 is KGHDR and CDR2 is SFDVKD in the germline V gene. Broader study findings: The authors drew conclusions from cross-sectional statistical analysis rather than following the same donors.

The same data also went into a second study, on yellow fever vaccine responses in identical twins.

The V call is TRBV24-1, the J call TRBJ2-7; 11 bases match TRBD1. Input material: CD4+ T cells sorted from blood. This clonotype was sampled from a woman younger than 30 in good health. The CDR3 loop is CATSDTGTGGYEQYF. CDR3 DNA: TGTGCCACCAGTGATACCGGGACAGGGGGCTACGAGCAGTACTTC.